This T cell receptor beta chain was sequenced in a study of blood T cells in healthy people across ages. Aged roughly 6 to 90, donors were systemically healthy Caucasians from Russia. This clonotype was observed a handful of times. Its matching antigen is unknown. CDR3 size: 16 residues. Trimming cost V 4 bases and J 5 bases; bases outside gene matches: 4. Primed by a sample-barcoded 5' primer and a J-beta primer mix, a second PCR proceeded for roughly 7 to 11 cycles. TCRdb ran MiXCR on the 5' RACE reads and lists one entry per CDR3 protein. The sample holds 550,000 to 700,000 distinct CDR3 sequences, roughly 28% seen once. Study results and limitations: When set beside aged donors, long-lived donors presented more naive CD4+ cells and higher diversity.

The sample was blood. This clonotype was sampled from a woman in her 70s in good health. The rearrangement joins TRBV12-3 or TRBV12-4 to TRBJ1-6; TRBD1 agrees at 11 bases. Written as DNA, the CDR3 is TGTGCCAGCAGTTCTGGGACAGGGGGGGATAATTCACCCCTCCACTTT. Its protein is CASSSGTGGDNSPLHF.